This record covers a single T cell receptor (beta chain). Germline CDR1 LNHDA, CDR2 SQIVND (reference sequence). V was cut by 5 bases and J by 0 bases, with 10 bases left in between. There are 15 residues in the CDR3. The data were taken from a study of shared clonotypes between healthy human individuals. Original methodology: Junction-only sequences without quality scores came from ImmunoSEQ, so filtering differed. This table comes from immunoSEQ multiplex PCR, and its TCRdb copy is limited to in-frame clones, with some not included. The V and J calls and the clone size are those of that table, but D and trimming were determined from the DNA. The sample holds approximately 1,500,000 clones, roughly 95% seen once. The donor population consisted of healthy HIV-negative adults with no recent acute infections or vaccinations. Naive CD45RA+ and memory CD45RA-negative subsets were split from CD4+ cells.

The chain uses TRBV19 and TRBJ2-2; D unresolved. The specimen was naive CD4+ T cells sorted from blood. Subset here: CD45RA+ positively selected. This clonotype originated in a man aged 25 to 45 in good health. The CDR3 sequence is CASSVSGANTGELFF. CDR3 bases: TGTGCCAGTAGTGTTTCAGGCGCGAACACCGGGGAGCTGTTTTTT.